Below are 14 T cell receptor beta chains sequenced from a single sample in a study of T cell repertoires in cytomegalovirus infection. TCRdb analysed the reads with MiXCR anew, one entry per CDR3 protein. Seen here are a few hundred thousand distinct CDR3 sequences, about 32% observed once, and the top ten hold about 14%. Which antigens these TCRs recognize remains unknown. The material was cultured PBMCs, obtained from culture after CMV antigen stimulation. Every receptor here comes from a human donor in good health (CMV status not recorded). Some clones in this sample may be carry-over from other donors' samples.

The sample holds many counts of this clonotype. The chain is built from TRBV7-9 and TRBJ2-5, with 8 bases that match TRBD1. The CDR3 consists of 13 residues. Per the germline V gene, CDR1 is SEHNR and CDR2 is FQNEAQ (reference sequence). V lost 1 base to trimming and J lost 11 bases; unmatched junction nucleotides: 6. The CDR3, as DNA: TGTGCCAGCAGCTTAGTAGCGGACAGGGTGCAGTACTTC. This encodes CASSLVADRVQYF.

The V gene is TRBV20-1, the J gene TRBJ2-1; 10 nucleotides align to TRBD2. The V gene's germline CDR1 is DFQATT and CDR2 SNEGSKA (reference sequence). The CDR3 runs to 15 residues. The junction had 0 bases not matched to a gene; V was cut back by 1 base and J by 0 bases. The DNA for the CDR3 is TGCAGTGCTAGAGGGACTAGCGGCTCCTACAATGAGCAGTTCTTC. Translating gives CSARGTSGSYNEQFF.

Many counts were recorded for this clonotype. The rearrangement links TRBV7-8 to TRBJ2-7, with 13 bases matching TRBD2. From germline, CDR1 is SGHVS and CDR2 FQNEAQ. The junction had 4 bases not matched to a gene; V was cut back by 5 bases and J by 3 bases. The CDR3 contains 15 residues. CDR3 DNA sequence: TGTGCCAGCAGCCTAAGGACTAGCGGGAGCTACGAGCAGTACTTC. This gives the protein CASSLRTSGSYEQYF.

The rearrangement uses TRBV7-2 and TRBJ2-1, with 11 bases that match TRBD2. The CDR3 contains 18 residues. The V and J ends lost 5 bases and 0 bases, in that order; junction bases with no gene match: 9. Germline assignment: CDR1 SGHTA and CDR2 FQGNSA. CDR3 region: CASSPGSSGRSSYNEQFF. In DNA, the CDR3 is TGTGCCAGCAGCCCAGGGTCTAGCGGGAGGAGCTCCTACAATGAGCAGTTCTTC.

There are many counts of this clonotype. The chain carries TRBV28 and TRBJ1-5; D is undetermined. This CDR3 spans 18 amino acids. Germline V gene data show CDR1 as MDHEN and CDR2 as SYDVKM. V dropped 7 bases and J dropped 1 base, with 23 bases sitting between them. CDR3 amino acids: CASNERARGRRSNQPQHF. The CDR3 nucleotides read TGTGCCAGCAACGAAAGGGCCAGAGGTCGGAGGAGCAATCAGCCCCAGCATTTT.

V is TRBV7-2 and J is TRBJ1-1; D is uncertain. V dropped 4 bases and J dropped 0 bases, with 15 bases sitting between them. Germline CDR1 and CDR2: SGHTA and FQGNSA. The CDR3 sequence is 16 residues long. The CDR3 protein is CASSSPLVAVNTEAFF. The CDR3 bases are TGTGCCAGCAGCTCCCCCCTTGTCGCGGTGAACACTGAAGCTTTCTTT. Based on the CDR3 plus reference TRBV7-2 and TRBJ1-1, the full variable domain is GAGVSQSPSNKVTEKGKDVELRCDPISGHTALYWYRQSLGQGLEFLIYFQGNSAPDKSGLPSDRFSAERTGGSVSTLTIQRTQQEDSAVYLCASSSPLVAVNTEAFFGQGTRLTVV.

This clonotype has just a few counts. This chain connects TRBV19 to TRBJ2-1, with 13 bases fitting TRBD2. This CDR3 contains 17 residues. The germline V gene has CDR1 LNHDA and CDR2 SQIVND (reference sequence). The trim removed 6 bases at V and 6 bases at J, leaving 11 bases unmatched. The CDR3 region is CASRGTSGRARVNEQFF. CDR3 nucleotide sequence: TGTGCCAGTAGAGGCACTAGCGGGAGGGCCAGGGTCAATGAGCAGTTCTTC.

The chain has TRBV29-1 and TRBJ2-1; D uncertain. V lost 7 bases and J 4 bases, leaving 11 bases between the germline ends. Looked up from germline, CDR1 is SQVTM and CDR2 is ANQGSEA. The CDR3 length is 12 residues. This chain's CDR3 is CSGAASYNEQFF. The DNA for the CDR3 is TGCAGCGGGGCCGCGTCTTACAATGAGCAGTTCTTC.

V usage is TRBV7-9 and J usage is TRBJ1-5; D remains unclear. The CDR3 has 15 amino acids. The ends were cut back, 5 bases at V and 2 bases at J, with 13 bases in the middle. Per germline, CDR1 SEHNR and CDR2 FQNEAQ (reference sequence). The CDR3 is CASSPAGSGNQPQHF. CDR3 coding DNA: TGTGCCAGCAGCCCCGCCGGGTCGGGCAATCAGCCCCAGCATTTT.

The CDR3 region is CSVGGQGVSRETQYF. The CDR3 region has the DNA TGCAGCGTTGGAGGTCAGGGGGTTTCCAGAGAGACCCAGTACTTC. This chain uses TRBV29-1 with TRBJ2-5; 7 nucleotides align to TRBD1. The CDR3 has 15 residues. Trimming cost V 4 bases and J 4 bases; bases outside gene matches: 12. CDR1 is SQVTM and CDR2 is ANQGSEA in the germline V gene.

This clonotype has a handful of counts. This sequence joins TRBV7-8 and TRBJ1-2; 8 bases agree with TRBD1. The CDR3 has 14 residues. CDR1 and CDR2 (germline): SGHVS, FQNEAQ. V shed 3 bases and J 8 bases; nucleotides not matched to a gene: 8. CDR3 in amino acids: CASSFEMTGDGYTF. CDR3 bases: TGTGCCAGCAGCTTCGAGATGACAGGGGACGGCTACACCTTC. The whole variable domain, remainder taken from reference TRBV7-8 and TRBJ1-2, is GAGVSQSPRYKVAKRGQDVALRCDPISGHVSLFWYQQALGQGPEFLTYFQNEAQLDKSGLPSDRFFAERPEGSVSTLKIQRTQQEDSAVYLCASSFEMTGDGYTFGSGTRLTVV.

The chain recombines TRBV20-1 with TRBJ1-1; D gene uncertain. Trimming pared 0 bases from V and 6 bases from J, leaving 14 bases between. There are 14 residues in the CDR3. The germline CDR1 and CDR2 sequences are DFQATT and SNEGSKA (reference sequence). Here the CDR3 reads CSARESYRAAEAFF. CDR3 DNA sequence: TGCAGTGCTAGAGAATCTTATCGAGCTGCTGAAGCTTTCTTT.

This clonotype was counted at least ten times. The rearrangement joins TRBV20-1 to TRBJ2-3; 8 nucleotides align to TRBD2. The CDR3 length is 18 residues. Losses at the gene ends were 0 bases for V and 4 bases for J; bases not matched to a gene: 15. Germline loops: CDR1 DFQATT, CDR2 SNEGSKA (reference sequence). CDR3 sequence (DNA): TGCAGTGCTAGAGATTGGCGGGCCCCTACCGGGGGGGCAGATACGCAGTATTTT. This translates into CSARDWRAPTGGADTQYF.

V is TRBV11-2 and J is TRBJ2-1; possible D gene TRBD2, 6 bases. V lost 2 bases and J lost 5, with 16 bases in between. Germline CDR1 and CDR2: SGHAT and FQNNGV. This CDR3 is 16 amino acids long. CDR3 DNA sequence: TGTGCCAGCAGCTTATATGCGGGACTCCGAAACAATGAGCAGTTCTTC. Residues: CASSLYAGLRNNEQFF.